This TCR beta chain stems from a study of identical twins. Broader study findings: Out-of-frame TCR alpha sharing in monozygotic twins exceeded recombination model predictions. Fewer insertions were carried by abundant cord blood beta clonotypes, but none was seen in memory repertoires. Alpha sequences that were out-of-frame and twin-shared showed an excess of low generation probability.

On this clonotype itself: Its antigen is still unknown.

This CDR3 region has 15 residues. CDR1 is DFQATT, CDR2 SNEGSKA, per germline (reference sequence). After removal of 0 bases from V and 1 base from J, the junction contained 5 bases not matched to a gene. A universal primer site arose from template switching, and cDNA bore unique molecular identifiers. TCRdb analysed the 5' RACE reads with MiXCR anew, one entry per CDR3 protein. This table has nearly 650,000 distinct CDR3 sequences, 7.1% appearing once. These data are also associated with another study on yellow fever vaccine responses in identical twins.

This clonotype originated in a woman younger than 30 in good health. Sequenced: PBMCs. J is TRBJ2-7 and V is TRBV20-1; 8 positions agree with TRBD2. CDR3 amino acids: CSARDPSGGSYEQYF. The CDR3 nucleotides read TGCAGTGCTAGAGATCCGAGCGGGGGATCCTACGAGCAGTACTTC.